The sequence of this TCR beta chain was determined in a study of cytomegalovirus exposure and HLA in healthy donors. Assay used: immunoSEQ multiplex PCR; TCRdb lists only in-frame clones, some missing. The sample holds approximately 200,000 clones, almost 90% seen once. Overall study findings and caveats: Overall, around 160 TCR beta chains were annotated as cytomegalovirus-associated. TCR sequences were mostly rare, though some public TCRs occurred in many donors. Three chains tied to CMV proved CMV antigen-specific in vitro.

About this clone: The antigen is not known.

CDR3 size: 15 residues. The germline V gene encodes CDR1 SNHLY and CDR2 FYNNEI. The J segment lost 5 bases and the V segment lost 5 bases, leaving 8 bases of the junction unmatched. The rearrangement joins TRBV2 to TRBJ2-5; 10 bases agree with TRBD2. The sample comprised PBMCs. The receptor was derived from a woman under 30 in good health and CMV-seronegative. The CDR3 is CASSPRLAGRETQYF. In nucleotides, the CDR3 is TGTGCCAGCAGTCCTCGACTAGCGGGCCGGGAGACCCAGTACTTC.